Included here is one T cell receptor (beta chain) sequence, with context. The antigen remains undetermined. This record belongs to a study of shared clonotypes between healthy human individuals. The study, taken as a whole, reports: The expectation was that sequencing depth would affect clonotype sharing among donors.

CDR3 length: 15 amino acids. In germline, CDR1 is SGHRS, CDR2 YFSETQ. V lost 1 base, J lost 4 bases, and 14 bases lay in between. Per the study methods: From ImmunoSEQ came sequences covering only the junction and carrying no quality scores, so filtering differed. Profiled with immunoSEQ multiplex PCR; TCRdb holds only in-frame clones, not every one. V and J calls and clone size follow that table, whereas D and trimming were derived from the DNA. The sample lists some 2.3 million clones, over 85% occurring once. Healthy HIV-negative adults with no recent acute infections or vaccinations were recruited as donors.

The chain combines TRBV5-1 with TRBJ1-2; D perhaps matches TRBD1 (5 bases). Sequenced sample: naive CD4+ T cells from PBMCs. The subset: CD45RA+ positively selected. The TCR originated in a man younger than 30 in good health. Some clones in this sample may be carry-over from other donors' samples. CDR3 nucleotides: TGCGCCAGCAGCTTGACGGCGACAGACACCTATGGCTACACCTTC. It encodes CASSLTATDTYGYTF. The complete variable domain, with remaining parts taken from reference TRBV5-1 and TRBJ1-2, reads KAGVTQTPRYLIKTRGQQVTLSCSPISGHRSVSWYQQTPGQGLQFLFEYFSETQRNKGNFPGRFSGRQFSNSRSEMNVSTLELGDSALYLCASSLTATDTYGYTFGSGTRLTVV.